The entry below describes one TCR beta chain. The antigen is undetermined. The sample originates from a study of OX40 agonist ivuxolimab in advanced cancers. About the research overall: All patients had ivuxolimab intravenously every 2 weeks at 0.01 to 10 mg/kg. General study results and limits: The study observed clonal expansion of CD4+ and CD8+ blood T cells by week 6 at 0.1 to 3.0 mg/kg. Partly responding patients at 0.1-3.0 mg/kg showed some of the smallest clonal expansion. Antigen specificity remained undetermined for the expanded peripheral T cells.

The table came from immunoSEQ multiplex PCR; TCRdb's copy has only in-frame clones and leaves some out. The sample has some 68,000 clones, around 83% seen once. In germline, CDR1 is LNHDA, CDR2 SQIVND (reference sequence). The CDR3 totals 14 residues. The V end lost 6 bases, the J end lost 0 bases, and 12 bases lay between the germline ends. Sequenced here: CD4+ or CD8+ T cells sorted from blood, sampled in a trial of the OX40 agonist ivuxolimab. This rearrangement joins TRBV19 to TRBJ2-7; no clear D. The clonotype was recovered from an adult with an advanced solid tumor such as melanoma, head and neck, liver or kidney cancer. CDR3 in amino acids: CASSQQRSSYEQYF. The CDR3 DNA follows: TGTGCCAGTAGCCAGCAGAGGAGCTCCTACGAGCAGTACTTC.